Listed below are T cell receptor beta chains from one sample, sequenced in a study of monozygotic twins with cystic fibrosis. Sequencing was performed with immunoSEQ multiplex PCR; in TCRdb, only in-frame clones are kept and a portion is missing. The sample has 25,000 to 40,000 clones; approximately 97% are singletons. Input material: blood. Every receptor here comes from a girl aged 2 to 10 with cystic fibrosis. CDR3s include the opening cysteine and the closing phenylalanine or tryptophan. Fields, in order: CDR3 protein, CDR3 DNA, CDR3 length, D gene, V gene, clone size, J gene. A D gene is named only where the DNA matches it firmly. Clone size appears in some rows only: once, few, many, or a class for an expanded clone.

CDR3: CASSYVPGRSGNTIYF
DNA: TGTGCCAGCAGCTACGTACCGGGCCGCTCTGGAAACACCATATATTTT
length: 16
D: -
V: TRBV7-2
size: -
J: TRBJ1-3

CDR3: CASSFLRQGSYEQYF
DNA: TGTGCCAGCAGCTTCTTGCGTCAGGGTTCCTACGAGCAGTACTTC
length: 15
D: -
V: TRBV7-9
size: -
J: TRBJ2-7

CDR3: CAWRTAGVEKLFF
DNA: TGTGCCTGGAGGACCGCAGGGGTTGAAAAACTGTTTTTT
length: 13
D: -
V: TRBV30
size: -
J: TRBJ1-4

CDR3: CASSSTGVDYEQYF
DNA: TGTGCCAGCAGCTCGACAGGGGTTGACTACGAGCAGTACTTC
length: 14
D: TRBD1
V: TRBV11-3
size: -
J: TRBJ2-7

CDR3: CASSLAPTLDRELFF
DNA: TGTGCCAGCAGCTTAGCCCCCACTTTGGACCGGGAGCTGTTTTTT
length: 15
D: -
V: TRBV11-2
size: once
J: TRBJ2-2

CDR3: CASRKRGTANTEAFF
DNA: TGTGCCAGCAGAAAAAGGGGGACAGCGAACACTGAAGCTTTCTTT
length: 15
D: TRBD1
V: TRBV27
size: -
J: TRBJ1-1

CDR3: CASSRTGTGSEKLFF
DNA: TGTGCCAGTAGTCGAACCGGGACAGGGAGTGAAAAACTGTTTTTT
length: 15
D: TRBD1
V: TRBV19
size: -
J: TRBJ1-4

CDR3: CASSVGGLAGGRDTQYF
DNA: TGTGCCAGCAGCGTCGGGGGACTAGCGGGAGGGCGTGATACGCAGTATTTT
length: 17
D: TRBD2
V: TRBV9
size: -
J: TRBJ2-3

CDR3: CASSETGRGLPYTF
DNA: TGTGCCAGCAGTGAAACCGGCAGGGGCTTGCCCTACACCTTC
length: 14
D: -
V: TRBV6-1
size: -
J: TRBJ1-2

CDR3: CASSQTRSNQPQHF
DNA: TGTGCCAGCAGCCAGACCCGTAGCAATCAGCCCCAGCATTTT
length: 14
D: -
V: TRBV14
size: once
J: TRBJ1-5

CDR3: CASSLRAVGQGAYEQYF
DNA: TGCGCCAGCAGCCTAAGGGCGGTGGGACAGGGGGCCTACGAGCAGTACTTC
length: 17
D: TRBD1
V: TRBV5-1
size: once
J: TRBJ2-7

CDR3: CASSPKGQWDTGELFF
DNA: TGCGCCAGCAGCCCCAAGGGACAGTGGGACACCGGGGAGCTGTTTTTT
length: 16
D: TRBD1
V: TRBV4-1
size: -
J: TRBJ2-2

CDR3: CASSILGASLYGYTF
DNA: TGTGCCAGTAGTATTCTGGGGGCCTCCTTGTATGGCTACACCTTC
length: 15
D: -
V: TRBV19
size: -
J: TRBJ1-2

CDR3: CASSQSQGFSYEQYF
DNA: TGTGCCAGCAGCCAAAGTCAGGGGTTCTCCTACGAGCAGTACTTC
length: 15
D: -
V: TRBV14
size: -
J: TRBJ2-7

CDR3: CASSPWGRAGDTQYF
DNA: TGTGCCAGCAGCCCCTGGGGAAGGGCGGGGGATACGCAGTATTTT
length: 15
D: -
V: TRBV25-1
size: -
J: TRBJ2-3

CDR3: CASSYLPPGFGQPQHF
DNA: TGTGCCAGCAGTTACCTTCCCCCAGGGTTCGGTCAGCCCCAGCATTTT
length: 16
D: -
V: TRBV6-5
size: -
J: TRBJ1-5

CDR3: CASSLEDRTEAFF
DNA: TGTGCCAGCAGCCTAGAGGACAGGACTGAAGCTTTCTTT
length: 13
D: TRBD1
V: TRBV9
size: -
J: TRBJ1-1

CDR3: CASSSFRGLGTEAFF
DNA: TGTGCCAGCAGCTCATTCCGGGGCCTGGGCACTGAAGCTTTCTTT
length: 15
D: -
V: TRBV7-8
size: -
J: TRBJ1-1

CDR3: CASSQSGDGISNYGYTF
DNA: TGCGCCAGCAGTCAATCAGGGGACGGAATCTCTAACTATGGCTACACCTTC
length: 17
D: -
V: TRBV23-1
size: -
J: TRBJ1-2

CDR3: CASSLVPSDTQYF
DNA: TGTGCCAGCAGCTTAGTGCCATCAGATACGCAGTATTTT
length: 13
D: -
V: TRBV7-9
size: -
J: TRBJ2-3

CDR3: CASSENTGELFF
DNA: TGTGCCAGCAGCGAAAACACCGGGGAGCTGTTTTTT
length: 12
D: -
V: TRBV25-1
size: -
J: TRBJ2-2

CDR3: CASSSQETQYF
DNA: TGTGCCAGCAGCTCCCAAGAGACCCAGTACTTC
length: 11
D: -
V: TRBV7-3
size: -
J: TRBJ2-5

CDR3: CASRATGTTNTGELFF
DNA: TGTGCCAGCAGAGCCACCGGGACCACGAACACCGGGGAGCTGTTTTTT
length: 16
D: -
V: TRBV2
size: -
J: TRBJ2-2

CDR3: CASSLGRGNSNQPQHF
DNA: TGTGCCAGCAGCTTGGGCAGGGGGAATAGCAATCAGCCCCAGCATTTT
length: 16
D: TRBD1
V: TRBV7-2
size: -
J: TRBJ1-5

CDR3: CASRFVGPGSSPLHF
DNA: TGTGCCAGCAGATTCGTGGGGCCAGGGTCCTCACCCCTCCACTTT
length: 15
D: -
V: TRBV27
size: -
J: TRBJ1-6

CDR3: CASSLRAGGFDNEQFF
DNA: TGCGCCAGCAGCCTAAGAGCGGGAGGTTTCGACAATGAGCAGTTCTTC
length: 16
D: TRBD2
V: TRBV4-1
size: -
J: TRBJ2-1

CDR3: CAGKTSGSSTGELFF
DNA: TGTGCCGGCAAGACTAGCGGGAGTAGCACCGGGGAGCTGTTTTTT
length: 15
D: TRBD2
V: TRBV30
size: -
J: TRBJ2-2

CDR3: CASSPRRSGNLGTDTQYF
DNA: TGCGCCAGCAGCCCCCGCAGGAGCGGGAACTTGGGCACAGATACGCAGTATTTT
length: 18
D: TRBD2
V: TRBV5-1
size: -
J: TRBJ2-3

CDR3: CASSYVFHRGSYEQYF
DNA: TGCGCCAGCAGCTATGTCTTTCACAGGGGGTCCTACGAGCAGTACTTC
length: 16
D: TRBD1
V: TRBV5-1
size: -
J: TRBJ2-7

CDR3: CASRTNNQPQHF
DNA: TGTGCCAGCCGGACAAACAATCAGCCCCAGCATTTT
length: 12
D: -
V: TRBV7-2
size: -
J: TRBJ1-5

CDR3: CASGLLGQGIMQFF
DNA: TGTGCTAGTGGTTTGCTAGGACAGGGAATAATGCAGTTCTTC
length: 14
D: TRBD1
V: TRBV12-5
size: once
J: TRBJ2-1

CDR3: CAWSSGTENEKLFF
DNA: TGTGCCTGGAGCAGCGGGACGGAGAATGAAAAACTGTTTTTT
length: 14
D: -
V: TRBV30
size: -
J: TRBJ1-4

CDR3: CATIEPSWDGYTF
DNA: TGTGCCACGATCGAACCGTCCTGGGATGGCTACACCTTC
length: 13
D: -
V: TRBV6-4
size: -
J: TRBJ1-2

CDR3: CASSEAVAVEQYF
DNA: TGCGCCAGCAGCGAGGCCGTAGCGGTCGAGCAGTACTTC
length: 13
D: -
V: TRBV10-1
size: -
J: TRBJ2-7

CDR3: CASRFSRIGSYEQYF
DNA: TGTGCCAGCCGATTTTCACGCATAGGCTCCTACGAGCAGTACTTC
length: 15
D: -
V: TRBV6-1
size: -
J: TRBJ2-7

CDR3: CASSLLREMTNNEQFF
DNA: TGTGCCAGCAGCTTATTACGTGAAATGACTAACAATGAGCAGTTCTTC
length: 16
D: -
V: TRBV7-9
size: -
J: TRBJ2-1

CDR3: CASSLVDRGETQYF
DNA: TGTGCCAGCAGCTTAGTGGACAGGGGAGAGACCCAGTACTTC
length: 14
D: TRBD1
V: TRBV13
size: -
J: TRBJ2-5

CDR3: CASSLLDRATDTQYF
DNA: TGTGCCAGCAGCTTACTAGACAGGGCCACAGATACGCAGTATTTT
length: 15
D: TRBD1
V: TRBV7-8
size: once
J: TRBJ2-3

CDR3: CASRKGVSAGNTIYF
DNA: TGTGCCAGCAGGAAGGGGGTAAGCGCTGGAAACACCATATATTTT
length: 15
D: -
V: TRBV6-1
size: once
J: TRBJ1-3

CDR3: CASSPAHEQYF
DNA: TGTGCCAGCAGCCCCGCCCACGAGCAGTACTTC
length: 11
D: -
V: TRBV11-2
size: -
J: TRBJ2-7

CDR3: CASRTSGGGGYGYTF
DNA: TGTGCCAGCAGGACATCAGGGGGCGGTGGCTATGGCTACACCTTC
length: 15
D: TRBD1
V: TRBV6-5
size: -
J: TRBJ1-2

CDR3: CASSRGGTNQPQHF
DNA: TGTGCCAGCAGTAGGGGGGGAACGAATCAGCCCCAGCATTTT
length: 14
D: -
V: TRBV6-5
size: once
J: TRBJ1-5

CDR3: CSVHKGQTNTEAFF
DNA: TGCAGCGTTCACAAGGGACAGACGAACACTGAAGCTTTCTTT
length: 14
D: TRBD1
V: TRBV29-1
size: -
J: TRBJ1-1

CDR3: CASSIGTSGTYEQYF
DNA: TGCGCCAGCAGCATCGGGACTAGCGGAACCTACGAGCAGTACTTC
length: 15
D: TRBD2
V: TRBV5-1
size: -
J: TRBJ2-7

CDR3: CAWSPNYEQYF
DNA: TGTGCCTGGAGTCCAAACTACGAGCAGTACTTC
length: 11
D: -
V: TRBV30
size: -
J: TRBJ2-7

CDR3: CASRTGTGASYEQYF
DNA: TGTGCCAGCAGGACCGGGACAGGGGCTTCCTACGAGCAGTACTTC
length: 15
D: TRBD1
V: TRBV7-8
size: -
J: TRBJ2-7